This TCR beta chain is from a study of Ad26.COV2.S vaccination and SARS-CoV-2 variants. Overall study context: Ad26.COV2.S was injected intramuscularly once or twice, 56 days apart.

Indicated treatment: some 19 received Ad26.COV2.S at low or high dose, single or two shots; roughly five received placebo; per-sample allocation not given. Sampling happened 63 days after the first vaccine or placebo injection. An Ad26 vector expressing Wuhan-strain SARS-CoV-2 spike served as the vaccine. Broader study findings: Marked by substantial breadth, spike-specific CD8+ and CD4+ T cell responses were reportedly seen after vaccination. The study found higher spike-specific TCR breadth in vaccine than placebo recipients.

Profiled with immunoSEQ multiplex PCR; TCRdb holds only in-frame clones, not every one. In the table there are approximately 300,000 clones, around four fifths of which are singletons. Deletions cut 6 bases from V and 3 bases from J, with 14 bases between. Germline CDR1 is SGHTA and CDR2 is FQGNSA. The length of the CDR3 is 15 residues. As to this clone: Its antigen is still unknown.

The receptor comes from a person between 18 and 65 years old who received the Ad26.COV2.S COVID-19 vaccine or a placebo. The sequences come from peripheral blood, collected in a trial of Ad26.COV2.S vaccine versus placebo. The rearrangement uses TRBV7-2 and TRBJ2-2; D tentatively fits TRBD1 or TRBD2 (6 bases each). CDR3 amino acids: CASSTGGSYTGELFF. The DNA of the CDR3 is TGTGCCAGCAGTACCGGGGGCAGCTACACCGGGGAGCTGTTTTTT.